This TCR beta chain was recovered during a study of blood T cell repertoires in COVID-19. On the study more broadly: From T cells, B-cell-depleted T cells, or PBMCs came the material, which was cDNA or gDNA.

Germline values: CDR1 MNHEY, CDR2 SMNVEV (reference sequence). The V and J ends lost 5 bases and 3 bases respectively, with 19 bases between them. The CDR3 has 16 residues. In the original workflow: Estimated nucleated cell counts came from reference gene primer amplification. This table comes from immunoSEQ multiplex PCR, and its TCRdb copy is limited to in-frame clones, with some not included. That table supplies the V and J calls and clone size; D and trimming were determined from the DNA. The profile shows roughly 40,000 clones, 80% to 90% of them singletons. The chain uses TRBV27 and TRBJ1-2; D may be TRBD1 (5 bases). The receptor comes from a woman between 40 and 50 years old with acute or convalescent COVID-19. The sequenced sample consisted of peripheral blood. In DNA form, the CDR3 reads TGTGCCAGCAGTCCGCGGGTCCGGAGGGGTGACTATGGCTACACCTTC. Translating it yields CASSPRVRRGDYGYTF.